The next 11 T cell receptor beta chains were all read from a single sample in a study of regulatory T cells in long-lasting Graves disease. According to the study, TCR beta libraries were built with iRepertoire HTBI primers and CDR3-region Arm-PCR. MiXCR, run by TCRdb on the multiplex PCR reads, gives a single entry per CDR3 protein. The sample includes roughly 320,000 distinct CDR3 sequences, approximately 16% of them seen just once. Time point: newly diagnosed GD, antithyroid drugs for less than 3 months. The TCR library was made from RNA that had been extracted from PBMCs in TRIzol. This sample was also put to use in a study of T cells in Graves' hyperthyroidism and ophthalmopathy.

The material was peripheral blood mononuclear cells (PBMCs), obtained at new diagnosis, from a patient treated with antithyroid drugs. The receptors were gathered from a man in his forties with Graves disease.

This clonotype was seen ten or more times. The V and J genes are TRBV27 and TRBJ1-2; TRBD1 matches at 11 bases. The CDR3 spans 15 residues. V shed 5 bases, J shed 8 bases, and the junction held 10 bases outside the gene matches. Germline V gene data show CDR1 as MNHEY and CDR2 as SMNVEV (reference sequence). The CDR3, as DNA: TGTGCCAGCAGTCTAACGGACAGGGGGCAAAGCGGCTACACCTTC. Translation: CASSLTDRGQSGYTF.

This clonotype showed up many times. The chain couples TRBV6-2 or TRBV6-3 to TRBJ1-1; D is possibly TRBD1 (5 bases). Germline CDR1 MNHEY, CDR2 SVGEGT. The CDR3 runs to 17 residues. V lost 2 bases and J 0 bases, leaving 16 bases between the germline ends. The CDR3 loop is CASSYSNRRGLNTEAFF. In DNA, the CDR3 is TGTGCCAGCAGTTACAGCAACAGGCGAGGGTTGAACACTGAAGCTTTCTTT.

This clonotype was detected only a few times. This chain's CDR3 is CASSLRTGTAFF. Here the CDR3 DNA reads TGTGCCAGCAGTCTGCGTACCGGGACAGCTTTCTTT. The J gene is TRBJ1-1, the V gene TRBV12-3 or TRBV12-4; D may be TRBD1 (5 bases). The CDR3 consists of 12 residues. V gave up 5 bases and J gave up 10 bases, with 14 bases separating them.

In this sample, this clonotype turned up a few times. The junction differs from germline at one of its ends, possibly a read error. CDR3 DNA: TGTGCCAGCAGCTTAGTATGGATTGAGGACAGCTACAATGAGCAGTCCTTC. Residues: CASSLVWIEDSYNEQSF. The V call is TRBV7-9, the J call TRBJ2-1, with a possible D match to TRBD1 (6 bases). The length of the CDR3 is 17 residues. Germline V gene sequence: CDR1 SEHNR, CDR2 FQNEAQ (reference sequence).

At least ten counts were recorded for this clonotype. This CDR3 reads CASSLDLASGTDTQYF. The CDR3 nucleotides are TGTGCCAGCAGTTTAGATCTGGCTAGCGGCACAGATACGCAGTATTTT. The chain joins TRBV12-3 or TRBV12-4 to TRBJ2-3; D is perhaps TRBD2 (6 bases). The CDR3 has 16 amino acids. V was pared by 1 base and J by 1 base, with 12 bases between.

Regarding this clonotype: Relative to the germline gene, one junction end is altered; a read error may explain this. The chain joins TRBV10-3 to TRBJ1-3; D is perhaps TRBD1 (5 bases). This CDR3 has 14 residues. Per the germline V gene, CDR1 is ENHRY and CDR2 is SYGVKD. CDR3 protein: CAISGWDSRNTIYF. The CDR3 DNA is TGTGCCATCAGTGGATGGGACTCTAGAAACACCATATATTTT.

This clonotype came up many times. The chain carries TRBV20-1 and TRBJ2-1; 13 nucleotides align to TRBD2. The CDR3 has 16 residues. The V gene's germline CDR1 is DFQATT and CDR2 SNEGSKA (reference sequence). J lost 3 bases, V lost 3 bases, and 5 bases had no gene match. Here the CDR3 reads CSASRTSGGYYNEQFF. In DNA form, the CDR3 reads TGCAGTGCTAGCAGGACTAGCGGGGGATACTACAATGAGCAGTTCTTC.

This clonotype was observed a handful of times. The chain joins TRBV24-1 to TRBJ2-2; perhaps TRBD2 as D (5 bases). The CDR3 extends over 15 amino acids. Germline V lookup: CDR1 KGHDR, CDR2 SFDVKD. Deletions cut 6 bases from V and 4 bases from J, with 14 bases between. The CDR3 sequence: CATSSRGRGTGELFF. CDR3 DNA: TGTGCCACCAGTTCGCGAGGGCGCGGCACCGGGGAGCTGTTTTTT.

The CDR3 loop is CASSISRDLTEAFF. The DNA of the CDR3 is TGTGCCAGCAGTATAAGCCGGGACCTAACTGAAGCTTTCTTT. The chain couples TRBV27 to TRBJ1-1, with D possibly being TRBD1 (5 bases). Trimming pared 5 bases from V and 5 bases from J, leaving 15 bases between. The CDR3 loop spans 14 amino acids. Germline CDR1 reads MNHEY; CDR2 reads SMNVEV (reference sequence).

This clonotype was counted ten times or more. The chain uses TRBV2 and TRBJ1-4; D is unclear. V was shortened by 8 bases and J by 7 bases, with 14 bases between the two germline ends. The V gene's germline CDR1 is SNHLY and CDR2 FYNNEI. This CDR3 contains 13 residues. The DNA for the CDR3 is TGTGCCAGCGTAAAGGTCCTGGGTGAAAAACTGTTTTTT. Its translation is CASVKVLGEKLFF. Combining the CDR3 with reference TRBV2 and TRBJ1-4 gives the whole variable domain EPEVTQTPSHQVTQMGQEVILRCVPISNHLYFYWYRQILGQKVEFLVSFYNNEISEKSEIFDDQFSVERPDGSNFTLKIRSTKLEDSAMYFCASVKVLGEKLFFGSGTQLSVL.

This clonotype turned up a few times. The rearrangement joins TRBV15 to TRBJ2-5; 11 bases are shared with TRBD1. Germline-derived CDR1 and CDR2 are LNHNV and YYDKDF (reference sequence). Unmatched junction bases numbered 15, after V lost 8 bases and J lost 7 bases. The CDR3 is 16 residues long. DNA for the CDR3: TGTGCCACCGGGGGGCTGGACAGGGGGCACTTGGGGACCCAGTACTTC. It is translated as CATGGLDRGHLGTQYF.